The 32 T cell receptor beta chains listed next were all sequenced from one sample in a study of cytomegalovirus exposure and HLA in healthy donors. The PCR employed 60 Vbeta primers together with 13 Jbeta primers. Profiling relied on immunoSEQ multiplex PCR, and the TCRdb table lists in-frame clones only, not all of them. This repertoire comprises some 47,000 clones; its ten largest clones make up less than 2.5%. The specimen was PBMCs. These receptors were taken from a woman in her thirties or forties in good health and CMV-seronegative.

The chain recombines TRBV2 with TRBJ2-3; TRBD2 matches 7 bases. CDR3 length: 15 amino acids. Trimming removed 7 bases from V and 5 bases from J; junction bases left unmatched: 12. Germline CDR1 is SNHLY and CDR2 is FYNNEI. The CDR3 here is CASTRTRTFQDTQYF. In DNA, the CDR3 is TGTGCCAGCACCCGGACTAGAACCTTTCAAGATACGCAGTATTTT.

This chain links TRBV13 with TRBJ1-1; D call uncertain. There are 12 residues in the CDR3. Trimming removed 3 bases from V and 2 bases from J, with 4 bases in between. Germline-derived CDR1 and CDR2 are PRHDT and FYEKMQ (reference sequence). The CDR3 sequence is CASSFFNTEAFF. For the CDR3, the DNA is TGTGCCAGCAGCTTCTTCAACACTGAAGCTTTCTTT.

The chain uses TRBV6-6 and TRBJ1-1; the D gene is possibly TRBD1 (6 bases). The CDR3 is 15 amino acids. Germline assignment: CDR1 MNHNY and CDR2 SVGAGI (reference sequence). V dropped 6 bases and J dropped 5 bases, with 19 bases sitting between them. CDR3 sequence: CASSTVGGAATEAFF. Here the CDR3 DNA reads TGTGCCAGCAGCACCGTGGGGGGGGCGGCAACTGAAGCTTTCTTT.

V and J are TRBV30 and TRBJ1-1; possible D gene TRBD1, 5 bases. The CDR3 loop spans 14 amino acids. The germline gives CDR1 GTSNPN, CDR2 SVGIG (reference sequence). V dropped 2 bases and J dropped 6 bases, with 16 bases sitting between them. The CDR3 DNA follows: TGTGCCTGGAGTACCGGACTGGGGGGTTCTGAAGCTTTCTTT. It codes for CAWSTGLGGSEAFF. Variable domain in full (rest from reference TRBV30 and TRBJ1-1): SQTIHQWPATLVQPVGSPLSLECTVEGTSNPNLYWYRQAAGRGLQLLFYSVGIGQISSEVPQNLSASRPQDRQFILSSKKLLLSDSGFYLCAWSTGLGGSEAFFGQGTRLTVV.

The rearrangement joins TRBV18 to TRBJ2-7; tentative D call: TRBD1 (5 bases). CDR1 and CDR2 from the germline V gene are KGHSH and LQKENI. Trimming removed 5 bases at V and 7 bases at J, with 9 bases between. The CDR3 is 11 residues long. The CDR3 DNA reads as TGTGCCAGCTCATCGGACAAGGAGCAGTACTTC. This translates into CASSSDKEQYF.

The chain links TRBV9 to TRBJ1-2; 10 bases line up with TRBD1. CDR3 length equals 17 residues. V was clipped by 2 bases and J by 8 bases; unmatched bases: 15. The V gene's germline CDR1 is SGDLS and CDR2 YYNGEE. The CDR3: CASSVDPTGTGEGGYTF. For the CDR3, the DNA is TGTGCCAGCAGCGTCGACCCCACCGGGACAGGGGAAGGAGGCTACACCTTC.

This rearrangement joins TRBV4-1 to TRBJ2-1, with TRBD2 matching over 8 bases. This CDR3 is built from 19 residues. J gave up 0 bases and V 2 bases, and 12 bases lay outside the gene matches. Germline CDR1 reads MGHRA; CDR2 reads YSYEKL. CDR3: CASSQLGLAGPSSYNEQFF. In DNA form, the CDR3 reads TGCGCCAGCAGCCAATTAGGCCTAGCGGGTCCGAGCTCCTACAATGAGCAGTTCTTC.

The chain carries TRBV4-1 and TRBJ2-7; maybe TRBD2 (6 bases). The length of the CDR3 is 17 residues. With 4 bases removed from V and 2 bases from J, the gap between germline ends came to 21 bases. Per the germline V gene, CDR1 is MGHRA and CDR2 is YSYEKL. As DNA, the CDR3 is TGCGCCAGCAGCCCAGTCTGGGGCGGCGGGGCGACCTACGAGCAGTACTTC. Its translation is CASSPVWGGGATYEQYF.

The chain is built from TRBV19 and TRBJ1-4, with 7 positions matching TRBD1. The CDR3 spans 14 residues. Germline lookup yields CDR1 LNHDA and CDR2 SQIVND (reference sequence). The junction had 9 bases not matched to a gene; V was cut back by 6 bases and J by 8 bases. The CDR3 DNA follows: TGTGCCAGTAGCTCCCGGGACAGTCTCGAAAAACTGTTTTTT. Its protein product is CASSSRDSLEKLFF.

This chain uses TRBV7-6 with TRBJ2-7; no firm D call. The CDR3 is made up of 15 amino acids. CDR1 and CDR2 (germline): SGHVS, FNYEAQ. Trimming stripped 1 base from V and 0 bases from J, with 10 bases between. CDR3 protein: CASSLGSAISYEQYF. CDR3 DNA: TGTGCCAGCAGCTTAGGATCTGCTATCTCCTACGAGCAGTACTTC.

The rearrangement joins TRBV18 to TRBJ2-1, with TRBD2 matching 8 bases. Germline V lookup: CDR1 KGHSH, CDR2 LQKENI. J lost 7 bases, V lost 6 bases, and 11 bases had no gene match. The CDR3 is 15 residues long. The CDR3 sequence is CASSPTSGPINEQFF. As DNA, the CDR3 is TGTGCCAGCTCCCCTACTAGCGGACCCATTAATGAGCAGTTCTTC.

The rearrangement uses TRBV4-2 and TRBJ1-2; D not resolved. The germline CDR1 and CDR2 sequences are LGHNA and YNFKEQ. The length of the CDR3 is 15 residues. With 0 bases removed from V and 2 bases from J, the gap between germline ends came to 10 bases. CDR3 sequence (DNA): TGTGCCAGCAGCCAAGATGGCACCGCAAACTATGGCTACACCTTC. Protein sequence: CASSQDGTANYGYTF.

This chain uses TRBV4-3 with TRBJ1-3; D perhaps matches TRBD1 (6 bases). The V and J ends lost 1 base and 0 bases respectively, with 22 bases between them. The germline CDR1 and CDR2 sequences are LGHNA and YSLEER. The CDR3 runs to 20 residues. CDR3 sequence reads: CASSQAVSGQVSSSGNTIYF. The CDR3 nucleotides are TGCGCCAGCAGCCAAGCGGTGTCGGGACAAGTTTCTAGCTCTGGAAACACCATATATTTT.

The V call is TRBV4-2, the J call TRBJ2-3, with 7 positions matching TRBD1. Per the germline V gene, CDR1 is LGHNA and CDR2 is YNFKEQ. Trimming removed 4 bases from V and 0 bases from J; junction bases left unmatched: 7. The CDR3 runs to 16 residues. This chain's CDR3 is CASSPGQVTSTDTQYF. The CDR3 nucleotides read TGTGCCAGCAGCCCCGGACAGGTTACCAGCACAGATACGCAGTATTTT.

V gene TRBV5-1 combines with J gene TRBJ1-6; a weak D match, TRBD1 (5 bases). The CDR3 loop spans 15 amino acids. Per the germline V gene, CDR1 is SGHRS and CDR2 is YFSETQ. V lost 3 bases and J 8 bases, leaving 15 bases between the germline ends. CDR3 region: CASSSHGGGDSPLHF. The DNA of the CDR3 is TGCGCCAGCAGCTCACACGGCGGGGGGGATTCACCCCTCCACTTT.

This rearrangement joins TRBV19 to TRBJ1-4; no clear D. CDR1 and CDR2 from the germline V gene are LNHDA and SQIVND (reference sequence). The V end lost 9 bases, the J end lost 0 bases, and 14 bases lay between the germline ends. CDR3 length: 15 amino acids. In DNA form, the CDR3 reads TGTGCCAGCCAAAAGGGAGGATCAACTAATGAAAAACTGTTTTTT. It is translated as CASQKGGSTNEKLFF.

This chain links TRBV11-3 with TRBJ2-5, with D unclear. The J call may be mistaken, given a closer DNA end match to TRBJ2-7. There are 12 residues in the CDR3. Per the germline V gene, CDR1 is SGHNT and CDR2 is YENEEA. The CDR3 coding sequence is TGTGCCAGCAGCTCCATATCTTACGAGCAGTACTTC. It encodes CASSSISYEQYF.

The chain joins TRBV5-5 to TRBJ2-6; tentative D call: TRBD2 (5 bases). V dropped 4 bases and J dropped 4 bases, with 15 bases sitting between them. Germline-derived CDR1 and CDR2 are SGHKS and YYEKEE (reference sequence). The CDR3 runs to 16 residues. CDR3 DNA sequence: TGTGCCAGCAGCGCCGAAACTAGTACCGGGGCCAACGTCCTGACTTTC. Amino acids: CASSAETSTGANVLTF.

V usage is TRBV5-1 and J usage is TRBJ2-2; a weak D match, TRBD2 (7 bases). Trimming took 4 bases from V and 5 from J, leaving 12 bases between them. CDR3 size: 14 residues. Germline CDR1 and CDR2: SGHRS and YFSETQ. The CDR3 spells CASSSRGATGELFF. DNA of the CDR3: TGCGCCAGCAGCAGCCGGGGGGCGACCGGGGAGCTGTTTTTT.

The chain carries TRBV29-1 and TRBJ2-1, with TRBD2 matching over 13 bases. In germline, CDR1 is SQVTM, CDR2 ANQGSEA. Trimming removed 6 bases from V and 5 bases from J; junction bases left unmatched: 4. The CDR3 runs 14 residues. CDR3 DNA: TGCAGCGTCGGGACTAGCGGGACTGACAATGAGCAGTTCTTC. The encoded protein is CSVGTSGTDNEQFF.

V usage is TRBV29-1 and J usage is TRBJ1-2, with D unclear. V dropped 4 bases and J dropped 2 bases, with 5 bases sitting between them. There are 11 residues in the CDR3. Looked up from germline, CDR1 is SQVTM and CDR2 is ANQGSEA. Here the CDR3 DNA reads TGCAGCGTTGTAGCCAACTATGGCTACACCTTC. It encodes CSVVANYGYTF. Combining the CDR3 with reference TRBV29-1 and TRBJ1-2 gives the whole variable domain SAVISQKPSRDICQRGTSLTIQCQVDSQVTMMFWYRQQPGQSLTLIATANQGSEATYESGFVIDKFPISRPNLTFSTLTVSNMSPEDSSIYLCSVVANYGYTFGSGTRLTVV.

CDR3 nucleotides: TGCGCCAGCAGGATCGTTCCGAGTAGGTTGCGGGAGCAGTACTTC. Amino acid sequence: CASRIVPSRLREQYF. The gene calls are TRBV23-1 and TRBJ2-7; no clear D gene. TRBV23-1 belongs to the ORF category, with a function that is uncertain. V dropped 6 bases and J dropped 7 bases, with 22 bases sitting between them. The CDR3 runs 15 residues.

The rearrangement links TRBV5-4 to TRBJ1-1; perhaps TRBD1 as D (5 bases). V shed 0 bases and J shed 4 bases, with 10 bases lying between them. The length of the CDR3 is 14 residues. CDR1 is SGHNT, CDR2 YYREEE, per germline (reference sequence). Here the CDR3 reads CASSLVQGGTEAFF. CDR3 nucleotide sequence: TGTGCCAGCAGCTTGGTCCAGGGCGGCACTGAAGCTTTCTTT.

The V gene is TRBV5-1, the J gene TRBJ2-1, with 7 positions matching TRBD2. The CDR3 is made up of 16 amino acids. The junction had 12 bases not matched to a gene; V was cut back by 4 bases and J by 5 bases. The V gene's germline CDR1 is SGHRS and CDR2 YFSETQ. The DNA of the CDR3 is TGCGCCAGCAGCCCCGGACTGCGGGACTACAACAATGAGCAGTTCTTC. Translating it yields CASSPGLRDYNNEQFF.

The chain employs TRBV4-2 and TRBJ2-7; 9 nucleotides agree with TRBD2. J gave up 1 base and V 3 bases, and 4 bases lay outside the gene matches. The CDR3 totals 15 residues. From germline, CDR1 is LGHNA and CDR2 YNFKEQ. CDR3 protein: CASSHGRGGSYEQYF. CDR3 nucleotides: TGTGCCAGCAGCCACGGGCGGGGGGGGTCCTACGAGCAGTACTTC.

The rearrangement uses TRBV5-4 and TRBJ1-2; possible D gene TRBD1, 5 bases. Trimming pared 9 bases from V and 3 bases from J, leaving 18 bases between. The CDR3 spans 14 residues. Germline assignment: CDR1 SGHNT and CDR2 YYREEE (reference sequence). The CDR3 loop reads CATTYGGSYYGYTF. The CDR3 DNA is TGTGCCACGACCTATGGGGGGAGTTACTATGGCTACACCTTC.

The V and J genes are TRBV5-1 and TRBJ1-4; 11 bases agree with TRBD1. Trimming took 4 bases from V and 8 from J; bases not matched to a gene: 7. Germline V gives CDR1 SGHRS, CDR2 YFSETQ. The CDR3 length is 15 residues. CDR3 in amino acids: CASSGGQGAQEKLFF. The CDR3 DNA is TGCGCCAGCAGCGGTGGACAGGGGGCGCAAGAAAAACTGTTTTTT.

The rearrangement uses TRBV19 and TRBJ1-1; maybe TRBD1 (6 bases). This CDR3 has 15 residues. Per germline, CDR1 LNHDA and CDR2 SQIVND (reference sequence). The V end was cut by 7 bases, the J end by 1 base, with 16 bases between. This chain's CDR3 is CASTYLTTGNTEAFF. The CDR3 DNA reads TGTGCCAGTACCTACTTAACGACAGGGAACACTGAAGCTTTCTTT.

The V gene is TRBV15, the J gene TRBJ2-1; tentative D call: TRBD1 (5 bases). Germline V CDR1 and CDR2: LNHNV, YYDKDF (reference sequence). The CDR3 length is 18 residues. V lost 3 bases and J 0 bases, leaving 18 bases between the germline ends. The CDR3 is CATSSPDRAQSSYNEQFF. Written as DNA, the CDR3 is TGTGCCACCAGCAGCCCCGACAGAGCGCAATCCTCCTACAATGAGCAGTTCTTC.

The V call is TRBV9, the J call TRBJ2-2, with TRBD1 identical over 8 bases. Germline CDR1 reads SGDLS; CDR2 reads YYNGEE. The junction had 5 bases not matched to a gene; V was cut back by 3 bases and J by 1 base. There are 16 residues in the CDR3. The CDR3 loop is CASSDRTGRNTGELFF. The CDR3 DNA reads TGTGCCAGCAGCGACCGGACAGGGAGGAACACCGGGGAGCTGTTTTTT.

V and J are TRBV5-4 and TRBJ1-4, with 8 bases lining up with TRBD1. V shed 5 bases and J 5 bases; nucleotides not matched to a gene: 17. The germline V gene encodes CDR1 SGHNT and CDR2 YYREEE (reference sequence). The CDR3 totals 18 residues. The CDR3 DNA is TGTGCCAGCAGTTCTAGGACAGGGCGTTTAGACCCGAATGAAAAACTGTTTTTT. Translating it yields CASSSRTGRLDPNEKLFF.

The chain employs TRBV27 and TRBJ1-2, with D possibly being TRBD1 (6 bases). The CDR3 runs 14 residues. The germline V gene has CDR1 MNHEY and CDR2 SMNVEV (reference sequence). Deletions cut 5 bases from V and 5 bases from J, with 15 bases between. Here the CDR3 reads CASSDRSYVYGYTF. CDR3 nucleotides: TGTGCCAGCAGTGACAGGTCCTACGTGTATGGCTACACCTTC.